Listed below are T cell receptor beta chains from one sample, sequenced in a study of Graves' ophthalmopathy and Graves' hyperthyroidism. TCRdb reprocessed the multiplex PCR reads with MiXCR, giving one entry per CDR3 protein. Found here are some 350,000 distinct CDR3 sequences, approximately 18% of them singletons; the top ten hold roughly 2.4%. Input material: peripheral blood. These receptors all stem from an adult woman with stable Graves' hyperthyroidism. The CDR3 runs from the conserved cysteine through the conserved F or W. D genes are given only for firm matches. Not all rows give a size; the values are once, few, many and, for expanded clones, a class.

CDR3: CASSLRLDYEQYF; DNA: TGTGCCAGCAGTCTGAGACTAGACTACGAGCAGTACTTC; V: TRBV6-1; D: .; size: many; J: TRBJ2-7
CDR3: CASSLVGAEPQHF; DNA: TGTGCCAGCAGCTTAGTGGGGGCTGAGCCCCAGCATTTT; V: TRBV7-8; D: .; size: few; J: TRBJ1-5
CDR3: CASSPRQQPEAFF; DNA: TGTGCCAGCAGCCCAAGACAGCAGCCTGAAGCTTTCTTT; V: TRBV6-1; D: .; size: .; J: TRBJ1-1
CDR3: CASRTLAVSSHEQYF; DNA: TGTGCCAGCAGAACTCTAGCGGTGAGCTCCCACGAGCAGTACTTC; V: TRBV6-2/TRBV6-3; D: TRBD2; size: many; J: TRBJ2-7
CDR3: CASTWGATEQETQYF; DNA: TGTGCCAGCACGTGGGGGGCCACAGAACAAGAGACCCAGTACTTC; V: TRBV28; D: .; size: many; J: TRBJ2-5
CDR3: CASSWGLAGDEQYF; DNA: TGCGCCAGCAGCTGGGGACTAGCGGGGGACGAGCAGTACTTC; V: TRBV5-1; D: TRBD2; size: many; J: TRBJ2-7
CDR3: CASSLVWQQETQYF; DNA: TGTGCCAGCAGCTTAGTGTGGCAGCAAGAGACCCAGTACTTC; V: TRBV7-2; D: .; size: many; J: TRBJ2-5
CDR3: CASSQGGDSYEQYF; DNA: TGTGCCAGCAGCCAAGGGGGGGACTCCTACGAGCAGTACTTC; V: TRBV12-3/TRBV12-4; D: .; size: many; J: TRBJ2-7
CDR3: CASSLGSMGNTEAFF; DNA: TGTGCCAGCAGTTTAGGATCTATGGGTAACACTGAAGCTTTCTTT; V: TRBV12-3/TRBV12-4; D: .; size: .; J: TRBJ1-1
CDR3: CASKTNYRDTQETQYF; DNA: TGTGCCAGCAAAACCAACTACCGGGACACCCAAGAGACCCAGTACTTC; V: TRBV6-1; D: .; size: many; J: TRBJ2-5
CDR3: CASSAAQNSYEQYF; DNA: TGTGCCAGCAGTGCAGCACAGAACTCCTACGAGCAGTACTTC; V: TRBV6-1; D: .; size: .; J: TRBJ2-7
CDR3: CASSPPGLNTEAFF; DNA: TGTGCCAGCTCGCCCCCGGGACTGAACACTGAAGCTTTCTTT; V: TRBV18; D: .; size: few; J: TRBJ1-1
CDR3: CAWSPGTSAGQPQHF; DNA: TGTGCCTGGAGCCCAGGGACTTCAGCCGGTCAGCCCCAACATTTT; V: TRBV30; D: .; size: many; J: TRBJ1-5
CDR3: CASSSPLARGELFF; DNA: TGTGCCAGCAGCTCCCCGTTGGCGCGGGGGGAGCTGTTTTTT; V: TRBV7-2; D: .; size: .; J: TRBJ2-2
CDR3: CASSGPRDRATGELFF; DNA: TGTGCCAGTAGCGGACCTCGCGACAGGGCCACCGGGGAGCTGTTTTTT; V: TRBV19; D: TRBD1; size: few; J: TRBJ2-2
CDR3: CSVGGQGWGLGEGGYTF; DNA: TGCAGCGTTGGAGGACAGGGATGGGGCTTGGGGGAGGGTGGCTACACCTTC; V: TRBV29-1; D: TRBD1; size: many; J: TRBJ1-2
CDR3: CASRGQITDTQYF; DNA: TGTGCCAGCAGGGGACAGATCACAGATACGCAGTATTTT; V: TRBV12-3/TRBV12-4; D: TRBD1; size: many; J: TRBJ2-3
CDR3: CASSLPRDRGFYEQYF; DNA: TGTGCCAGCAGCTTACCACGGGACAGGGGCTTCTACGAGCAGTACTTC; V: TRBV7-2; D: TRBD1; size: many; J: TRBJ2-7
CDR3: CAISGQGRTEAFF; DNA: TGTGCCATCAGTGGACAGGGCCGCACTGAAGCTTTCTTT; V: TRBV10-3; D: TRBD1; size: many; J: TRBJ1-1
CDR3: CASSKTRTGRSNQPQHF; DNA: TGTGCCAGTAGTAAAACCCGGACAGGGCGTAGCAATCAGCCCCAGCATTTT; V: TRBV19; D: TRBD1; size: .; J: TRBJ1-5
CDR3: CASSPGGTVIYEQYF; DNA: TGCGCCAGCAGCCCGGGGGGGACAGTAATATACGAGCAGTACTTC; V: TRBV4-3; D: .; size: many; J: TRBJ2-7
CDR3: CSASKVTSVETQYF; DNA: TGCAGTGCCTCAAAGGTCACAAGCGTAGAGACCCAGTACTTC; V: TRBV20-1; D: .; size: many; J: TRBJ2-5